This TCR beta chain comes out of a study of post-analysis software for immune sequencing data. cDNA libraries for TCR beta contained unique molecular identifiers. MiXCR was run by TCRdb on the PCR reads, yielding one entry per CDR3 protein. The table shows about 560,000 distinct CDR3 sequences, with 40% to 50% occurring only once. General study points: F measure showed strong co-clustering of same-batch samples.

This clonotype showed up just once. Its antigen is not identified. The clonotype comes from a girl between 5 and 17 years old with multiple sclerosis. The specimen was blood.

The DNA for the CDR3 is TGTGCCAGCAGCCCACAGGGGGCTTTCAGCACAGATACGCAGTATTTT. It translates to CASSPQGAFSTDTQYF. The chain carries TRBV7-6 and TRBJ2-3; TRBD1 agrees at 9 bases. Germline lookup yields CDR1 SGHVS and CDR2 FNYEAQ. The junction had 6 bases not matched to a gene; V was cut back by 5 bases and J by 0 bases. The CDR3 is 16 residues long.